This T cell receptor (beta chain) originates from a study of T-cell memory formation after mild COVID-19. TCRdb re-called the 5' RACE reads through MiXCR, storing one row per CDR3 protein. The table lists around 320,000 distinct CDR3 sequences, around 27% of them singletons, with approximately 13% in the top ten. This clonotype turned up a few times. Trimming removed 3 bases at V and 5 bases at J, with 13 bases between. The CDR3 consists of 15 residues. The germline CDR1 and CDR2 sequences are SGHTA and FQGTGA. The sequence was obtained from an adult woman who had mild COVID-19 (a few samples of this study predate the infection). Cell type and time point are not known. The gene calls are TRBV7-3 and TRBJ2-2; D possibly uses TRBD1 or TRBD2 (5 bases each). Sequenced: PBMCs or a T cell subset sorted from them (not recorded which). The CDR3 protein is CASSFGRGVTGELFF. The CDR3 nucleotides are TGTGCCAGCAGCTTTGGAAGGGGAGTAACCGGGGAGCTGTTTTTT.